The 9 T cell receptor beta chains presented below share a single source sample, sequenced in a study of cytomegalovirus exposure and HLA in healthy donors. Primers: 60 Vbeta forward and 13 Jbeta reverse. The table came from immunoSEQ multiplex PCR; TCRdb's copy has only in-frame clones and leaves some out. Among some 150,000 clones listed, roughly 79% were seen once. The source material was PBMCs. The receptors were sampled from a male donor in good health and CMV-seronegative.

About this clone itself: The junction differs from germline at one of its ends, possibly a read error. The gene calls are TRBV29-1 and TRBJ1-1; D gene uncertain. The germline V gene has CDR1 SQVTM and CDR2 ANQGSEA. The CDR3 consists of 11 residues. The CDR3 loop reads CSVEDITEAFF. CDR3 coding DNA: TGCAGCGTAGAAGATATCACTGAAGCTTTCTTT.

This clone was counted only a few times. CDR3 sequence: CASSLGPTGGTNEKLFF. CDR3 bases: TGTGCCAGCAGCTTGGGGCCGACAGGGGGCACTAATGAAAAACTGTTTTTT. The chain couples TRBV5-5 to TRBJ1-4; 10 bases fit TRBD1. The CDR3 runs 17 residues. Trimming removed 0 bases from V and 2 bases from J; junction bases left unmatched: 4. Germline V CDR1 and CDR2: SGHKS, YYEKEE (reference sequence).

The chain links TRBV19 to TRBJ1-1; 8 nucleotides line up with TRBD1. J was trimmed by 7 bases and V by 3 bases; bases with no gene match: 13. Germline lookup yields CDR1 LNHDA and CDR2 SQIVND (reference sequence). This CDR3 region has 16 residues. The CDR3 reads CASSIPPGQGRGEAFF. For the CDR3, the DNA is TGTGCCAGTAGTATCCCACCCGGACAGGGTCGGGGTGAAGCTTTCTTT.

The chain uses TRBV4-1 and TRBJ1-5, with 8 nucleotides matching TRBD1. The germline V gene has CDR1 MGHRA and CDR2 YSYEKL. V was clipped by 1 base and J by 6 bases; unmatched bases: 11. The CDR3 length is 17 residues. The CDR3 nucleotides are TGCGCCAGCAGCCAAGTGGGGCAGGGGGCGTTTGGTCAGCCCCAGCATTTT. Encoded protein: CASSQVGQGAFGQPQHF.

This chain links TRBV6-5 with TRBJ1-1; 7 bases agree with TRBD1. J lost 9 bases, V lost 2 bases, and 9 bases had no gene match. Germline V CDR1 and CDR2: MNHEY, SVGAGI. CDR3 length equals 14 residues. CDR3 sequence (DNA): TGTGCCAGCAGTTACCCGAGTAGCAGGGGGAAAGCTTTCTTT. Protein sequence: CASSYPSSRGKAFF.

J is TRBJ1-2 and V is TRBV9; D gene uncertain. CDR1 is SGDLS, CDR2 YYNGEE, per germline. The CDR3 is made up of 14 amino acids. V dropped 2 bases and J dropped 4 bases, with 12 bases sitting between them. The CDR3 loop reads CASSVGRFGYGYTF. CDR3 in DNA: TGTGCCAGCAGCGTGGGGAGGTTCGGCTATGGCTACACCTTC. Full variable domain (rest looked up from reference TRBV9 and TRBJ1-2): DSGVTQTPKHLITATGQRVTLRCSPRSGDLSVYWYQQSLDQGLQFLIQYYNGEERAKGNILERFSAQQFPDLHSELNLSSLELGDSALYFCASSVGRFGYGYTFGSGTRLTVV.

The chain couples TRBV5-5 to TRBJ1-1; D not certain. V lost 2 bases, J lost 4 bases, and 15 bases lay in between. The CDR3 consists of 15 residues. Germline V gene data show CDR1 as SGHKS and CDR2 as YYEKEE (reference sequence). The CDR3 reads CASSFYGSGVTEAFF. In DNA form, the CDR3 reads TGTGCCAGCAGCTTTTATGGGTCCGGGGTCACTGAAGCTTTCTTT.

The rearrangement uses TRBV5-4 and TRBJ2-2; D gene uncertain. The V end lost 4 bases, the J end lost 1 base, and 14 bases lay between the germline ends. Germline CDR1 is SGHNT and CDR2 is YYREEE (reference sequence). The CDR3 loop spans 16 amino acids. In DNA, the CDR3 is TGTGCCAGCAGCGTCGACCCGAGGCTGAACACCGGGGAGCTGTTTTTT. Amino acids: CASSVDPRLNTGELFF.

This rearrangement joins TRBV5-6 to TRBJ1-5, with 8 bases that match TRBD1. V shed 5 bases, J shed 3 bases, and the junction held 4 bases outside the gene matches. Germline loops: CDR1 SGHDT, CDR2 YYEEEE. There are 14 residues in the CDR3. For the CDR3, the DNA is TGTGCCAGCAGTGGGACAGGTCTCAATCAGCCCCAGCATTTT. Its protein product is CASSGTGLNQPQHF.